This TCR beta chain is drawn from a study of neurological immune-mediated disorders. Findings and caveats of the study: The absence of any CDR3 amino acid sequence shared by expanded clones across subjects suggests that repertoires were private in all groups. Among 34 multiple sclerosis patients, 18 had repertoires that phylogenetic grouping placed in one related-CDR3 cluster, a possible signature.

This clonotype is medium-sized (0.01 to 0.1%). Its antigen remains unknown. The making of cDNA relied on 5'RACE with 10-nucleotide random UMIs. MiXCR, applied by TCRdb to the 5' RACE reads, yields one record per CDR3 protein. The table lists around 65,000 distinct CDR3 sequences, around 5.1% of them singletons, with 5.6% in the top ten. The V gene lost 0 bases and the J gene lost 2 bases, with 9 bases spanning the gap. The CDR3 runs to 14 residues. CDR1 and CDR2 (germline): SGHRS, YFSETQ. The V gene is TRBV5-1, the J gene TRBJ2-7; D unclear. The specimen was PBMCs. This TCR derives from a human donor with multiple sclerosis. The donor label of this sample is uncertain. In nucleotides, the CDR3 is TGCGCCAGCAGCTTGGATGGAAGTCCCTACGAGCAGTACTTC. Translating gives CASSLDGSPYEQYF.